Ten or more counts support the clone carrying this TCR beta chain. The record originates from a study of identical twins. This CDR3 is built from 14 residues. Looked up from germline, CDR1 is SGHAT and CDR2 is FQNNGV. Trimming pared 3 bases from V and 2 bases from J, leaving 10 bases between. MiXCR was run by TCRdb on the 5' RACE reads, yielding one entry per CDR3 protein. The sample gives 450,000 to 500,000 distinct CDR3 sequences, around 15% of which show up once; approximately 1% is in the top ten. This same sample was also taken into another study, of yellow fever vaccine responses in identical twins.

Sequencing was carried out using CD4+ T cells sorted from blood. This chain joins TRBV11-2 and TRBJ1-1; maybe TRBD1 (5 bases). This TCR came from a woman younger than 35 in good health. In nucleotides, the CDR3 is TGTGCCAGCAGCTTGCAGGGATCAAACACTGAAGCTTTCTTT. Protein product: CASSLQGSNTEAFF.